This T cell receptor (beta chain) was captured by sequencing in a study of T cell responses to AZD1222 COVID-19 vaccine. Sequencing was performed with immunoSEQ multiplex PCR; in TCRdb, only in-frame clones are kept and a portion is missing. The repertoire has approximately 120,000 clones, just under 90% of them found once; the top ten carry roughly 12%. CDR1 and CDR2 (germline): GTSNPN, SVGIG (reference sequence). The CDR3 loop spans 15 amino acids. Trimming cost V 1 base and J 1 base, with 14 bases left between them. The material was peripheral blood, obtained on day 0 of AZD1222 vaccination. The chain uses TRBV30 and TRBJ2-7; no clear D. This TCR derives from an adult in good health. CDR3 sequence (DNA): TGTGCCTGGAGTGATTCGCAGCGAGTTTCCTACGAGCAGTACTTC. It is translated as CAWSDSQRVSYEQYF.